One and the same sample provided the 24 T cell receptor beta chains below, sequenced in a study of T cells in Graves' hyperthyroidism and ophthalmopathy. Regions amplified from RNA transcripts were the TCR beta CDR3 regions. First-round RT-PCR targeting the TCR CDR3 was performed with the HTBI primer set. TCRdb independently ran MiXCR on the multiplex PCR reads; one entry per CDR3 protein. The sample contains 360,000 or so distinct CDR3 sequences, roughly 20% of which appear only once. Sequences were obtained from blood. These TCRs come from a woman aged 40 to 55 with Graves' ophthalmopathy.

Only a few counts were recorded for this clonotype. This chain links TRBV29-1 with TRBJ1-1; D not resolved. The length of the CDR3 is 15 residues. Germline V gene lookup returns CDR1 SQVTM and CDR2 ANQGSEA. The V and J ends lost 0 bases and 1 base respectively, with 12 bases between them. The CDR3 spells CSVEERATGNTEAFF. In nucleotides, the CDR3 is TGCAGCGTTGAAGAGCGGGCGACGGGGAACACTGAAGCTTTCTTT.

This clonotype has ten or more counts. CDR3 DNA: TGTGCTAGTGGTAACACCTTGACAGGACCTCGGAGTGAAGCTTTCTTT. It translates to CASGNTLTGPRSEAFF. This chain connects TRBV12-5 to TRBJ1-1, with D perhaps matching TRBD1 (6 bases). The CDR3 is 16 amino acids. V shed 5 bases and J shed 7 bases, with 23 bases lying between them. CDR1 and CDR2 (germline): LGHNT, FRNRAP.

This clonotype was found once. The rearrangement joins TRBV27 to TRBJ1-1; 7 positions match TRBD1. The ends lost 5 bases at V and 4 bases at J; junction bases unmatched: 10. CDR1 MNHEY and CDR2 SMNVEV come from the germline V gene (reference sequence). The CDR3 totals 15 residues. In DNA, the CDR3 is TGTGCCAGCAGTGCCGAGACAGGGCGGAGCACTGAAGCTTTCTTT. Translation: CASSAETGRSTEAFF.

This clonotype came up many times. The V and J genes are TRBV28 and TRBJ2-2, with a tentative D call TRBD1 (6 bases). The CDR3 consists of 13 residues. V was cut by 9 bases and J by 0 bases, with 8 bases left in between. The V gene's germline CDR1 is MDHEN and CDR2 SYDVKM. The CDR3 nucleotides are TGTGCCAGTCGGGACACGAACACCGGGGAGCTGTTTTTT. Residues: CASRDTNTGELFF.

This clonotype was seen ten or more times. The chain is built from TRBV7-9 and TRBJ2-1; 11 nucleotides line up with TRBD2. V gave up 0 bases and J gave up 9 bases; unmatched junction bases: 4. The CDR3 spans 15 residues. Germline-derived CDR1 and CDR2 are SEHNR and FQNEAQ (reference sequence). CDR3 nucleotides: TGTGCCAGCAGCTTAGCTAGCGGGAGGGCCAGTGAGCAGTTCTTC. It translates to CASSLASGRASEQFF.

This clonotype occurred many times. The chain has TRBV4-3 and TRBJ2-7; D is undetermined. Looked up from germline, CDR1 is LGHNA and CDR2 is YSLEER. This CDR3 comprises 14 residues. V dropped 1 base and J dropped 3 bases, with 10 bases sitting between them. The CDR3 DNA reads as TGCGCCAGCAGCCAAGCCCCCTCCCTCTACGAGCAGTACTTC. Translation: CASSQAPSLYEQYF.

The sample holds many counts of this clonotype. A read error may produce the germline difference seen at one junction end. The genes are TRBV27 and TRBJ1-1; 9 bases line up with TRBD1. Germline V gene lookup returns CDR1 MNHEY and CDR2 SMNVEV (reference sequence). This CDR3 has 13 residues. CDR3 amino acids: CAGSHRGQAEAFF. In DNA form, the CDR3 reads TGTGCCGGCAGCCACAGGGGGCAGGCTGAAGCTTTCTTT.

This clonotype was counted ten times or more. Since no conserved phenylalanine or tryptophan closes the CDR3, a read error is the likely cause. It is unclear where the CDR3 begins or ends on the DNA, so no DNA is shown, and the CDR3 is as TCRdb lists it. The CDR3 is CSAFDGGPST. The J gene is TRBJ1-2, the V gene TRBV20-1; the table gives TRBD1 as D, unverified against the DNA. Inclusive of both ends, the CDR3 amounts to 10 amino acids. CDR1 and CDR2 (germline): DFQATT, SNEGSKA (reference sequence).

This clonotype has a count of ten or more. The chain carries TRBV12-3 or TRBV12-4 and TRBJ1-1, with D possibly TRBD1 on 6 matching bases. This CDR3 region has 14 residues. Trimming stripped 6 bases from V and 3 bases from J, with 14 bases between. Here the CDR3 DNA reads TGTGCCAGCAGCCCCCAGACAGGTTACACTGAAGCTTTCTTT. It encodes CASSPQTGYTEAFF.

This clonotype was recorded many times. This chain connects TRBV13 to TRBJ2-7; 7 bases agree with TRBD1. The V gene's germline CDR1 is PRHDT and CDR2 FYEKMQ (reference sequence). V was clipped by 2 bases and J by 5 bases; unmatched bases: 12. The CDR3 is 16 residues long. Here the CDR3 DNA reads TGTGCCAGCAGCTTAAGTCTCTCCACAGGGGAGAACGAGCAGTACTTC. It yields the protein CASSLSLSTGENEQYF.

This clonotype came up a few times. J is TRBJ1-5 and V is TRBV20-1, with a weak D call TRBD1 (6 bases). The V and J ends lost 0 bases and 4 bases respectively, with 13 bases between them. This CDR3 comprises 15 residues. Germline CDR1 and CDR2: DFQATT and SNEGSKA (reference sequence). The CDR3 reads CSARDGNRVNQPQHF. The DNA for the CDR3 is TGCAGTGCTAGAGACGGAAACAGGGTTAATCAGCCCCAGCATTTT.

This clonotype was recorded many times. The chain employs TRBV20-1 and TRBJ1-5; D may be TRBD1 (5 bases). Germline CDR1 reads DFQATT; CDR2 reads SNEGSKA (reference sequence). Trimming stripped 6 bases from V and 0 bases from J, with 15 bases between. CDR3 length equals 15 residues. The DNA for the CDR3 is TGCAGTGCCACGCGGGGGGGGATTAGCAATCAGCCCCAGCATTTT. This encodes CSATRGGISNQPQHF.

This clonotype was seen ten or more times. The chain recombines TRBV12-3 or TRBV12-4 with TRBJ2-5; D is possibly TRBD2 (6 bases). V dropped 1 base and J dropped 5 bases, with 11 bases sitting between them. The CDR3 runs to 14 residues. DNA for the CDR3: TGTGCCAGCAGTTTAGATGGGGGGTGGGAGACCCAGTACTTC. This gives the protein CASSLDGGWETQYF.

Many counts were recorded for this clonotype. V gene TRBV27 combines with J gene TRBJ1-1, with 8 positions matching TRBD1. With V trimmed by 4 bases and J by 5 bases, 3 bases remained unmatched. Germline loops: CDR1 MNHEY, CDR2 SMNVEV (reference sequence). CDR3 size: 13 residues. CDR3 sequence reads: CASSWTGSTEAFF. DNA for the CDR3: TGTGCCAGCAGTTGGACAGGGTCTACTGAAGCTTTCTTT.

A word on this clonotype: A clone one base away is much larger, so this may be a read error. The chain recombines TRBV11-2 with TRBJ2-5; TRBD2 might be the D (5 bases). CDR1 and CDR2 from the germline V gene are SGHAT and FQNNGV. CDR3 length equals 13 residues. The V end lost 2 bases, the J end lost 3 bases, and 7 bases lay between the germline ends. The CDR3 DNA reads as TGTGCCAGCAGCTTACACGGGGAAGAGACCCAGTACTTC. Its protein product is CASSLHGEETQYF.

At least ten counts were recorded for this clonotype. The chain joins TRBV30 to TRBJ1-2; possible D gene TRBD1, 6 bases. This CDR3 region has 15 residues. In germline, CDR1 is GTSNPN, CDR2 SVGIG (reference sequence). Trimming took 3 bases from V and 3 from J, leaving 17 bases between them. The chain's CDR3 is CAWRPGWGAYYGYTF. DNA for the CDR3: TGTGCCTGGAGGCCCGGATGGGGGGCGTACTATGGCTACACCTTC.

There are many counts of this clonotype. The chain has TRBV11-2 and TRBJ2-5; TRBD2 might be the D (5 bases). The CDR3 sequence is 13 residues long. V dropped 4 bases and J dropped 3 bases, with 9 bases sitting between them. Germline loops: CDR1 SGHAT, CDR2 FQNNGV. The chain's CDR3 is CASSSTEEETQYF. As DNA, the CDR3 is TGTGCCAGCAGCTCCACGGAGGAAGAGACCCAGTACTTC.

This clonotype showed up many times. V usage is TRBV20-1 and J usage is TRBJ2-7; weak D call: TRBD1 (6 bases). CDR1 is DFQATT, CDR2 SNEGSKA, per germline (reference sequence). Deletions cut 0 bases from V and 4 bases from J, with 13 bases between. CDR3 size: 14 residues. CDR3 DNA: TGCAGTGCTAGAGAGGGCAGGGGTTCTTACGAGCAGTACTTC. Translated, it gives CSAREGRGSYEQYF.

This clonotype was picked up a small number of times. The chain carries TRBV28 and TRBJ1-5, with 8 nucleotides matching TRBD1. V shed 7 bases and J 9 bases; nucleotides not matched to a gene: 8. Looked up from germline, CDR1 is MDHEN and CDR2 is SYDVKM. The CDR3 sequence is 13 residues long. Here the CDR3 reads CASTNRGKRPQHF. The CDR3 nucleotides read TGTGCCAGCACAAACAGGGGGAAGCGGCCCCAGCATTTT.

This clonotype occurred many times. The genes are TRBV5-1 and TRBJ2-2; D perhaps matches TRBD2 (5 bases). Germline assignment: CDR1 SGHRS and CDR2 YFSETQ. Trimming pared 2 bases from V and 3 bases from J, leaving 14 bases between. This CDR3 region has 16 residues. The CDR3 reads CASSFSAIEYTGELFF. The CDR3 coding sequence is TGCGCCAGCAGCTTTAGCGCGATCGAGTACACCGGGGAGCTGTTTTTT.

There are many counts of this clonotype. J is TRBJ2-7 and V is TRBV6-1, with 10 positions matching TRBD2. CDR3 length: 15 amino acids. The J segment lost 3 bases and the V segment lost 7 bases, leaving 9 bases of the junction unmatched. Per the germline V gene, CDR1 is MNHNS and CDR2 is SASEGT. CDR3 sequence: CASTTRLAGFYEQYF. Written as DNA, the CDR3 is TGTGCCAGCACCACCCGACTAGCGGGTTTCTACGAGCAGTACTTC.

This clonotype was counted many times. The V call is TRBV4-2, the J call TRBJ2-7, with 8 bases matching TRBD2. Germline CDR1 reads LGHNA; CDR2 reads YNFKEQ. Unmatched junction bases numbered 11, after V lost 4 bases and J lost 3 bases. This CDR3 is 16 amino acids long. The DNA of the CDR3 is TGTGCCAGCAGCCCAGCCGGGGGGGTTGGAGGCTACGAGCAGTACTTC. Its protein product is CASSPAGGVGGYEQYF.

Turning to this clonotype: Given a much more abundant clone one base away, this may be a read error. This chain links TRBV7-9 with TRBJ2-7; 9 bases match TRBD1. The CDR3 is made up of 15 amino acids. J gave up 6 bases and V 6 bases, and 12 bases lay outside the gene matches. The V gene's germline CDR1 is SEHNR and CDR2 FQNEAQ (reference sequence). This CDR3 reads CASRPTGTGISEQYF. For the CDR3, the DNA is TGTGCCAGCAGACCTACCGGGACAGGGATCAGCGAGCAGTACTTC.

In this sample, this clonotype turned up many times. This sequence joins TRBV19 and TRBJ1-5; D is possibly TRBD1 (5 bases). Germline V gene lookup returns CDR1 LNHDA and CDR2 SQIVND (reference sequence). Trimming removed 3 bases at V and 4 bases at J, with 19 bases between. This CDR3 is built from 17 residues. The CDR3 sequence: CASSIYLGFRGNQPQHF. Here the CDR3 DNA reads TGTGCCAGTAGTATCTATCTCGGTTTCCGGGGGAATCAGCCCCAGCATTTT.